The clone carrying this T cell receptor beta chain was detected a few times. Its cognate antigen is unknown. TCRdb recomputed calls from the reads with MiXCR, one row per CDR3 protein. Here the sample spans 65,000 to 80,000 distinct CDR3 sequences, less than 25% being singletons. This record belongs to a study of type 1 regulatory T cells. Germline V gives CDR1 MNHNS, CDR2 SASEGT. The CDR3 is 15 amino acids. V shed 5 bases and J 4 bases; nucleotides not matched to a gene: 7. General observations from the study: Tr1 cells had a more restricted TCR repertoire than non-Tr1 cells.

The receptor's source is a human donor in good health. Sequenced input: cultured type 1 regulatory T (Tr1) cells, either the whole culture or a sorted fraction (not recorded which). V gene TRBV6-1 combines with J gene TRBJ2-2; 7 nucleotides agree with TRBD1. DNA for the CDR3: TGTGCCAGCAGTTCCGACAGGGTCGGCACCGGGGAGCTGTTTTTT. It specifies CASSSDRVGTGELFF.